The TCR beta chain under discussion was sequenced for a study of blood T cell repertoires in COVID-19. As for the study in general: The cDNA or gDNA used as material had been derived from T cells, B-cell-depleted T cells, or PBMCs.

This table comes from immunoSEQ multiplex PCR, and its TCRdb copy is limited to in-frame clones, with some not included. The sample shows around 180,000 clones, approximately 79% of them seen only once. The CDR3 spans 15 residues. V lost 2 bases, J lost 5 bases, and 12 bases lay in between. Germline V lookup: CDR1 LGHNA, CDR2 YNFKEQ. The chain joins TRBV4-2 to TRBJ1-4, with D possibly TRBD1 on 5 matching bases. Sequencing input: peripheral blood. This TCR derives from a man aged 55 to 70 with active or convalescent COVID-19. The CDR3 coding sequence is TGTGCCAGCAGCCAAATCGACAGCGAAAATGAAAAACTGTTTTTT. Residues: CASSQIDSENEKLFF.